This T cell receptor (beta chain) emerged from a study of control samples from healthy donors and cancer patients. A single count supports this clone. Method: immunoSEQ multiplex PCR; TCRdb's copy keeps in-frame clones and lacks some. The repertoire holds approximately 50,000 clones, just over 90% seen once, with roughly 0.8% in the top ten. Sequencing was carried out using PBMCs. The clonotype comes from a man aged 25 to 40 with colorectal cancer.

The CDR3 here is CASSLEPTGTYYGYTF. CDR3 coding DNA: TGTGCCAGCAGCTTGGAGCCAACAGGGACTTACTATGGCTACACCTTC. The chain is built from TRBV5-4 and TRBJ1-2, with D maybe TRBD1 (6 bases). The CDR3 is made up of 16 amino acids. Germline CDR1 reads SGHNT; CDR2 reads YYREEE (reference sequence). V was pared by 0 bases and J by 3 bases, with 15 bases between.